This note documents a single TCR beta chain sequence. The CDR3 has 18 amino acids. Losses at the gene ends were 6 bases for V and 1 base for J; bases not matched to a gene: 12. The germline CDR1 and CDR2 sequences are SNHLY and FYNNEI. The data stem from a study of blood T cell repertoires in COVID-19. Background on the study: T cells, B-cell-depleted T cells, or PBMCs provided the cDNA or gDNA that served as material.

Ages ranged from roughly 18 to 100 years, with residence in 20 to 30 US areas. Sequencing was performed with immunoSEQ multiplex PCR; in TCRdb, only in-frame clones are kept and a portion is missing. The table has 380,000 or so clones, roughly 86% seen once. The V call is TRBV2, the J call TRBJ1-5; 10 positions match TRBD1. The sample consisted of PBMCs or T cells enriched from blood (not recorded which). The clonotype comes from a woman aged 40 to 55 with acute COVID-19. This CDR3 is CASRVGGTGEWSNQPQHF. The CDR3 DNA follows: TGTGCCAGCAGAGTTGGGGGGACAGGGGAGTGGAGCAATCAGCCCCAGCATTTT.